The 8 T cell receptor beta chains listed next were all sequenced from one sample in a study of T-cell reconstitution after alpha-beta-depleted transplantation in children. It was with unique molecular identifiers that the TCRbeta library was prepared. TCRdb re-derived calls from the PCR reads in MiXCR, one entry per CDR3 protein. The top ten clones hold over 25% of a sample with under 450,000 distinct CDR3 sequences, around 15% of them seen once. The sample in question was PBMCs, mostly from graft donor cells, obtained 360 days after TCRalphabeta/CD19-depleted stem cell transplant. All receptors derive from a boy in the first two years of life who had a stem cell transplant for Wiskott-Aldrich syndrome, so the T cells may come from the graft donor.

This clonotype was seen only a few times. The chain recombines TRBV4-2 with TRBJ2-1, with 9 bases identical to TRBD2. The CDR3 extends over 16 amino acids. Per germline, CDR1 LGHNA and CDR2 YNFKEQ. Trimming took 0 bases from V and 2 from J; bases not matched to a gene: 2. In DNA form, the CDR3 reads TGTGCCAGCAGCCAAGAGCGGGGGGGCGCCTACAATGAGCAGTTCTTC. Translating gives CASSQERGGAYNEQFF.

A few counts support this clonotype. The rearrangement uses TRBV10-3 and TRBJ2-7; no clear D gene. The germline CDR1 and CDR2 sequences are ENHRY and SYGVKD. This CDR3 region has 10 residues. The V end was cut by 8 bases, the J end by 3 bases, with 5 bases between. The chain's CDR3 is CAIGYYEQYF. The CDR3 coding sequence is TGTGCCATCGGTTACTACGAGCAGTACTTC.

The table lists this clonotype with many counts. V is TRBV5-1 and J is TRBJ2-4; D gene uncertain. Germline CDR1 SGHRS, CDR2 YFSETQ. This CDR3 contains 14 residues. V lost 0 bases and J lost 0, with 4 bases in between. The chain's CDR3 is CASSLDTAKNIQYF. As DNA, the CDR3 is TGCGCCAGCAGCTTGGACACAGCCAAAAACATTCAGTACTTC.

The chain joins TRBV20-1 to TRBJ2-3; D is uncertain. The CDR3 is 14 residues long. Germline lookup yields CDR1 DFQATT and CDR2 SNEGSKA (reference sequence). Trimming stripped 7 bases from V and 1 base from J, with 15 bases between. The CDR3 protein is CSVGMGLGTDTQYF. Written as DNA, the CDR3 is TGCAGTGTAGGAATGGGCCTCGGCACAGATACGCAGTATTTT.

This clonotype was found a few times. The chain has TRBV28 and TRBJ2-7; a weak D match, TRBD2 (5 bases). The CDR3 has 15 residues. The ends were cut back, 2 bases at V and 3 bases at J, with 14 bases in the middle. Germline V gives CDR1 MDHEN, CDR2 SYDVKM. CDR3 sequence reads: CASSLQDGGNYEQYF. As DNA, the CDR3 is TGTGCCAGCAGTTTACAGGACGGAGGAAACTACGAGCAGTACTTC.

This clonotype appeared many times. V is TRBV7-2 and J is TRBJ2-7; TRBD1 or TRBD2 may be the D gene (5 bases each). CDR1 is SGHTA, CDR2 FQGNSA, per germline. This CDR3 comprises 14 residues. With 1 base removed from V and 0 bases from J, the gap between germline ends came to 7 bases. This chain's CDR3 is CASSLDGASYEQYF. CDR3 nucleotide sequence: TGTGCCAGCAGCTTAGACGGGGCCTCCTACGAGCAGTACTTC. The full variable domain, with the rest looked up from reference TRBV7-2 and TRBJ2-7, is GAGVSQSPSNKVTEKGKDVELRCDPISGHTALYWYRQSLGQGLEFLIYFQGNSAPDKSGLPSDRFSAERTGGSVSTLTIQRTQQEDSAVYLCASSLDGASYEQYFGPGTRLTVT.

This clonotype was seen ten or more times. The CDR3 DNA is TGCGCCAGCAGCTTGGGGACAGGGACCTACGAGCAGTACTTC. Translation: CASSLGTGTYEQYF. The chain uses TRBV5-1 and TRBJ2-7, with 8 bases that match TRBD1. Germline CDR1 and CDR2: SGHRS and YFSETQ. This CDR3 is 14 amino acids long. V shed 0 bases, J shed 2 bases, and the junction held 1 base outside the gene matches.

The chain is built from TRBV29-1 and TRBJ2-2, with D hard to call. This CDR3 has 12 residues. Germline values: CDR1 SQVTM, CDR2 ANQGSEA. The CDR3 nucleotides are TGCATCGGCAGCACGAACACCGGGGAGCTGTTTTTT. Translation gives CIGSTNTGELFF.